A selection of T cell receptor beta chains follows, all from one sample in a study of blood T cell repertoires in COVID-19. The protocol was immunoSEQ multiplex PCR, while the TCRdb copy is restricted to in-frame clones and leaves out a portion. The sample includes some 170,000 clones, more than 75% of them seen just once. Material: PBMCs or T cells enriched from blood (not recorded which). The receptors here all came from a woman aged 50 to 60 who had recovered from COVID-19. CDR3s include the opening cysteine and the closing phenylalanine or tryptophan. The order of the fields is V gene, clone size, D gene, J gene, CDR3 protein, CDR3 DNA. A D gene is named only where the DNA matches it firmly. The size field is filled for only some rows; it gives once, few, many or a size class.

v_call: TRBV4-1; clone_size: -; d_call: TRBD1; j_call: TRBJ1-1; cdr3_aa: CASSHDGTGGTEAFF; cdr3_nt: TGCGCCAGCAGCCATGACGGGACAGGGGGGACTGAAGCTTTCTTT
v_call: TRBV9; clone_size: -; d_call: -; j_call: TRBJ2-1; cdr3_aa: CASRAPSLVGEQFF; cdr3_nt: TGTGCCAGCAGAGCGCCCTCGTTAGTCGGTGAGCAGTTCTTC
v_call: TRBV5-4; clone_size: once; d_call: -; j_call: TRBJ2-1; cdr3_aa: CASSLSLTGSNEQFF; cdr3_nt: TGTGCCAGCAGCTTGAGCTTAACCGGGTCCAATGAGCAGTTCTTC
v_call: TRBV14; clone_size: -; d_call: TRBD1; j_call: TRBJ1-5; cdr3_aa: CASSKTGDQPQHF; cdr3_nt: TGTGCCAGCAGCAAGACAGGGGATCAGCCCCAGCATTTT
v_call: TRBV13; clone_size: -; d_call: TRBD1; j_call: TRBJ1-2; cdr3_aa: CASSRGQGASGYTF; cdr3_nt: TGTGCCAGCAGCCGGGGACAGGGGGCATCGGGCTACACCTTC
v_call: TRBV5-1; clone_size: -; d_call: -; j_call: TRBJ1-2; cdr3_aa: CASSLPGGTNYGYTF; cdr3_nt: TGCGCCAGCAGCTTGCCGGGGGGAACTAACTATGGCTACACCTTC
v_call: TRBV6-5; clone_size: -; d_call: TRBD2; j_call: TRBJ2-2; cdr3_aa: CASSLGSGRAPGELFF; cdr3_nt: TGTGCCAGCAGTTTAGGAAGCGGGAGGGCCCCCGGGGAGCTGTTTTTT
v_call: TRBV18; clone_size: -; d_call: -; j_call: TRBJ1-1; cdr3_aa: CASSPLGGIGTEAFF; cdr3_nt: TGTGCCAGCTCACCGTTGGGAGGGATTGGCACTGAAGCTTTCTTT
v_call: TRBV18; clone_size: -; d_call: -; j_call: TRBJ1-5; cdr3_aa: CASSPTAGDGNQPQHF; cdr3_nt: TGTGCCAGCTCACCAACGGCCGGGGATGGGAATCAGCCCCAGCATTTT
v_call: TRBV10-2; clone_size: -; d_call: -; j_call: TRBJ2-7; cdr3_aa: CASRFGGSYEQYF; cdr3_nt: TGCGCCAGCAGATTCGGGGGATCCTACGAGCAGTACTTC
v_call: TRBV5-1; clone_size: -; d_call: TRBD1; j_call: TRBJ2-7; cdr3_aa: CASSLAGPRGLYEQYF; cdr3_nt: TGCGCCAGCAGCTTGGCCGGCCCGAGGGGGCTCTACGAGCAGTACTTC
v_call: TRBV3-1/TRBV3-2; clone_size: once; d_call: -; j_call: TRBJ1-1; cdr3_aa: CASSRRNFLEAFF; cdr3_nt: TGTGCCAGCAGCCGAAGAAACTTCCTTGAAGCTTTCTTT
v_call: TRBV6-1; clone_size: -; d_call: TRBD1; j_call: TRBJ1-2; cdr3_aa: CASSSLDRGLTVYTF; cdr3_nt: TGTGCCAGCAGTTCTTTGGACAGGGGGCTTACCGTCTACACCTTC
v_call: TRBV9; clone_size: -; d_call: -; j_call: TRBJ1-4; cdr3_aa: CASSVSTGYEKLFF; cdr3_nt: TGTGCCAGCAGCGTATCTACAGGGTATGAAAAACTGTTTTTT
v_call: TRBV7-3; clone_size: -; d_call: TRBD2; j_call: TRBJ2-1; cdr3_aa: CASSPGTSGINEQFF; cdr3_nt: TGTGCCAGCAGCCCTGGGACTAGCGGGATAAATGAGCAGTTCTTC
v_call: TRBV24-1; clone_size: -; d_call: TRBD2; j_call: TRBJ2-2; cdr3_aa: CATREAGGNTGELFF; cdr3_nt: TGTGCCACCAGGGAAGCGGGAGGCAACACCGGGGAGCTGTTTTTT
v_call: TRBV5-1; clone_size: -; d_call: -; j_call: TRBJ1-4; cdr3_aa: CASSLGSVTNEKLFF; cdr3_nt: TGCGCCAGCAGCTTGGGCAGTGTCACTAATGAAAAACTGTTTTTT
v_call: TRBV3-1/TRBV3-2; clone_size: -; d_call: TRBD1; j_call: TRBJ2-1; cdr3_aa: CASRRQGEQFF; cdr3_nt: TGTGCCAGCAGGCGACAGGGGGAGCAGTTCTTC
v_call: TRBV28; clone_size: -; d_call: TRBD2; j_call: TRBJ2-1; cdr3_aa: CASSLLAGFQFF; cdr3_nt: TGTGCCAGTAGCCTTCTAGCGGGATTTCAGTTCTTC
v_call: TRBV29-1; clone_size: -; d_call: -; j_call: TRBJ2-7; cdr3_aa: CSVEDRQRQEQYF; cdr3_nt: TGCAGCGTTGAAGACCGTCAGCGCCAGGAGCAGTACTTC